These T cell receptor beta chains were read from a single sample in a study of blood T cells in healthy people across ages. Via MiXCR, TCRdb re-called the 5' RACE reads, giving one row per CDR3 protein. The profile shows around 1.5 million distinct CDR3 sequences, 42% of them singletons. The sample comprised blood. The source is a woman between 18 and 29 years old in good health. Both conserved end residues are part of each CDR3. The order of the fields is D gene, J gene, V gene, clone size, CDR3 DNA, CDR3 protein. D genes are given only for firm matches. The size entry is marked missing in some rows and otherwise reads once, few, many or a size class.

>.|TRBJ1-2|TRBV20-1|few
TGCAGTGCTAGAGATCGTGCGTTAGGCTACACCTTC
CSARDRALGYTF
>TRBD2|TRBJ2-3|TRBV20-1|.
TGCAGTGCTAGCTCCCTAGCGGGAGGCACAGATACGCAGTATTTT
CSASSLAGGTDTQYF
>.|TRBJ2-7|TRBV20-1|few
TGCAGTGCTAGTCGTGGCAGGGGTCCCTACGAGCAGTACTTC
CSASRGRGPYEQYF
>.|TRBJ2-5|TRBV4-1|.
TGCGCCAGCAGCCCCTTGGTCTCGAGGGGCCTCGGGGAGACCCAGTACTTC
CASSPLVSRGLGETQYF
>TRBD2|TRBJ2-1|TRBV6-5|.
TGTGCCAGCAGGCCGGGACTAGCAGTCGATGAGCAGTTCTTC
CASRPGLAVDEQFF
>.|TRBJ2-7|TRBV20-1|.
TGCAGTGCTTCCCCTGGAGGGGGACTCCTCTACGAGCAGTACTTC
CSASPGGGLLYEQYF
>.|TRBJ1-2|TRBV28|few
TGTGCCAGCAGTACCCCGGACAGATCCGGCTACACCTTC
CASSTPDRSGYTF
>.|TRBJ2-3|TRBV7-3|few
TGTGCCAGCAGCTCCTCTCAGTCTACTACGCAGTATTTT
CASSSSQSTTQYF
>.|TRBJ1-6|TRBV11-2|.
TGTGCCAGCAGCCCTGGAGGGTTTAATTCACCCCTCCACTTT
CASSPGGFNSPLHF
>.|TRBJ2-4|TRBV7-8|.
TGTGCCAGCAGCCCGGAACGGGACATTCAGTACTTC
CASSPERDIQYF
>.|TRBJ2-1|TRBV20-1|.
TGCAGTGCTACGGGAGCCTACAATGGGCAGTTCTTC
CSATGAYNGQFF
>TRBD1|TRBJ1-2|TRBV24-1|many
TGTGCCACCAGTCATAACGGCAGGGGGCCTCGCTTTTCCAACTATGGCTACACCTTC
CATSHNGRGPRFSNYGYTF
>.|TRBJ2-5|TRBV4-2|few
TGTGCCAGCAGCCAAGGCCCCGACAGCGAGGGGGAGACCCAGTACTTC
CASSQGPDSEGETQYF
>.|TRBJ2-2|TRBV24-1|few
TGTGCCACCAGTGATTTAGGGGGGGCCGGGGAGCTGTTTTTT
CATSDLGGAGELFF
>TRBD1|TRBJ1-1|TRBV12-3/TRBV12-4|.
TGTGCCAGCAGTAAGACAGGGGGCTTGGTTGAAGCTTTCTTT
CASSKTGGLVEAFF
>.|TRBJ1-6|TRBV6-5|.
TGTGCCAGCAGTCAGACAGAGAACCCACCCCTCCACTTT
CASSQTENPPLHF
>.|TRBJ1-1|TRBV7-9|.
TGTGCCAGCAGCTTAGAGGGAGTGACGAACACTGAAGCTTTCTTT
CASSLEGVTNTEAFF
>TRBD2|TRBJ2-7|TRBV4-1|.
TGCGCCAGCAGCCAACCTACTAGCGGGGGGGCCGGGTACAATGAGCAGTACTTC
CASSQPTSGGAGYNEQYF
>.|TRBJ2-1|TRBV30|.
TGTGCCTGGAGTCACGGGGCCTACAATGAGCAGTTCTTC
CAWSHGAYNEQFF
>.|TRBJ2-7|TRBV6-5|.
TGTGCCAGCAGTTACTCGAAACTAGCTGGTTACAATGAGCAGTACTTC
CASSYSKLAGYNEQYF
>.|TRBJ2-7|TRBV14|.
TGTGCCAGCAGCCAAGATTGGAGTGGCGAGCAGTACTTC
CASSQDWSGEQYF
>.|TRBJ2-7|TRBV28|.
TGTGCCAGCAGTTTCGGGTTGGGGGTCTCCTACGAGCAGTACTTC
CASSFGLGVSYEQYF
>.|TRBJ1-1|TRBV6-1|.
TGTGCCAGCAGTGAAGGAGCGGCAGGGAGGGCTGAAGCTTTCTTT
CASSEGAAGRAEAFF
>.|TRBJ2-7|TRBV25-1|few
TGTGCCAGCAGTGAATATCAGAACGAGCAGTACTTC
CASSEYQNEQYF
>TRBD1|TRBJ1-2|TRBV5-1|.
TGCGCCAGCAGCTCCACCGGGACAGGGGAGCGCGATGGCTACACCTTC
CASSSTGTGERDGYTF
>.|TRBJ2-1|TRBV10-3|few
TGTGCCATCAGCGACCGAGCCCAGGAACCCCAGTTCTTC
CAISDRAQEPQFF